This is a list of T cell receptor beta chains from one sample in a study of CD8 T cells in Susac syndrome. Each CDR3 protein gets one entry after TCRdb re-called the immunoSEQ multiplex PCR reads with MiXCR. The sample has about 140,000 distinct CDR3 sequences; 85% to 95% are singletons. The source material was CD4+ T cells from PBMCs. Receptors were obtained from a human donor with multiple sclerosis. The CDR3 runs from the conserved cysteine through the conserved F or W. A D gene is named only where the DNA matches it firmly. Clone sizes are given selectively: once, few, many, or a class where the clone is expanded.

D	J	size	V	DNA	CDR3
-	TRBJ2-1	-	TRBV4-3	TGCGCCAGCAGCCCCTTTTATGGGAATGAGCAGTTCTTC	CASSPFYGNEQFF
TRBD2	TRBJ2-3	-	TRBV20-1	TGCAGTGCTAGAGGGACGTATGTGGGTAGCGGGAGGATCACAGATACGCAGTATTTT	CSARGTYVGSGRITDTQYF
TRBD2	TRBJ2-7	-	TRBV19	TGTGCCAGTAGGAGGACTAGCGGACCCTACGAGCAGTACTTC	CASRRTSGPYEQYF
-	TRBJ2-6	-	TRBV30	TGTGCCTGGAGTGGCGGCCCTCTCTCTGGGGCCAACGTCCTGACTTTC	CAWSGGPLSGANVLTF
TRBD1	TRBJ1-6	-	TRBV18	TGTGCCAGCTCACCAAAAGCAGGGACAGTAAATTCACCCCTCCACTTT	CASSPKAGTVNSPLHF
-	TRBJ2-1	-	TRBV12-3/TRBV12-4	TGTGCCAGCACCACCGCCCCCCGGGGTTGGCAGTTCTTC	CASTTAPRGWQFF
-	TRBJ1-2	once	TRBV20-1	TGCAGTGCCGCACAACTCGGGGCGGGGAACTATGGCTACACCTTC	CSAAQLGAGNYGYTF
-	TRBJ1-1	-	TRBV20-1	TGCAGTGCCCCGGGGATTACTGAAGCTTTCTTT	CSAPGITEAFF
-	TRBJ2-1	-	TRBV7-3	TGTGCCAGCACCCAAGAGGCCTGGGGTGAGCAGTTCTTC	CASTQEAWGEQFF
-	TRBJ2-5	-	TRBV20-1	TGCAGTGCTAGACTCCGAAGGGCCATGGGACGGAGGGAAGAGACCCAGTACTTC	CSARLRRAMGRREETQYF
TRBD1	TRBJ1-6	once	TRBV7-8	TGTGCCAGCAGGAGAGGGGGCGCGGCGGACTCACCCCTCCACTTT	CASRRGGAADSPLHF
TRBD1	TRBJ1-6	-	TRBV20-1	TGCAGTGCCAGGGACAGGTCCTCACCCCTCCACTTT	CSARDRSSPLHF
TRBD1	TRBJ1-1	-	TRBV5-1	TGCGCCAGCAGTCCCGGGACAGGAGGTAGCACTGAAGCTTTCTTT	CASSPGTGGSTEAFF
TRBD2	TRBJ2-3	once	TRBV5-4	TGTGCCAGCAGCTTAGGCGGGAGGCTCGGCACAGATACGCAGTATTTT	CASSLGGRLGTDTQYF